One and the same sample provided the 21 T cell receptor beta chains below, sequenced in a study of OX40 agonist ivuxolimab in advanced cancers. The library was generated by the immunoSEQ multiplex PCR assay. TCRdb provides this immuneACCESS table in a form limited to in-frame rearrangements. Some clones are lacking; in checked studies, under half of them reflect an unresolved V gene, and why the rest are absent is not known. This sample has about 38,000 clones in its table, and about 84% of those were observed once. Less than 25% of the sample is taken by the ten largest. Sequencing was performed on CD4+ or CD8+ T cells sorted from blood, taken in a trial of the OX40 agonist ivuxolimab. Every receptor here comes from an adult with an advanced solid tumor such as melanoma, head and neck, liver or kidney cancer.

This clone was seen just once. V gene TRBV5-1 combines with J gene TRBJ2-3; the D is unclear. Trimming cost V 1 base and J 5 bases, with 11 bases left between them. Germline CDR1 and CDR2: SGHRS and YFSETQ. The CDR3 is 14 residues long. In DNA, the CDR3 is TGCGCCAGCAGCTTGCTTGGGGTAGTAGATACGCAGTATTTT. It translates to CASSLLGVVDTQYF.

V gene TRBV5-1 combines with J gene TRBJ2-3; TRBD1 matches at 8 bases. CDR1 is SGHRS and CDR2 is YFSETQ in the germline V gene. V shed 4 bases and J 5 bases; nucleotides not matched to a gene: 12. This CDR3 comprises 16 residues. In nucleotides, the CDR3 is TGCGCCAGCAGCACACGGACAGGGTCAGCTGGAGATACGCAGTATTTT. It encodes CASSTRTGSAGDTQYF.

The chain has TRBV27 and TRBJ2-3; maybe TRBD1 (6 bases). Germline CDR1 reads MNHEY; CDR2 reads SMNVEV (reference sequence). The length of the CDR3 is 19 residues. Trimming took off 5 bases at V and 0 bases at J, with 24 bases between the two ends. The CDR3 nucleotides are TGTGCCAGCAGTAAAACGGACAGAGCTGAAATCTCTAGCACAGATACGCAGTATTTT. Protein sequence: CASSKTDRAEISSTDTQYF.

V gene TRBV5-6 combines with J gene TRBJ2-2; D call uncertain. Between the trimmed V and J ends, which lost 4 bases and 4 bases, there was a span of 11 bases. There are 14 residues in the CDR3. CDR1 is SGHDT and CDR2 is YYEEEE in the germline V gene. This chain's CDR3 is CASSPRVGTGELFF. In DNA, the CDR3 is TGTGCCAGCAGCCCCCGAGTTGGCACCGGGGAGCTGTTTTTT.

The CDR3 spells CASRVLAGEGDTQYF. CDR3 coding DNA: TGTGCCAGTAGGGTACTAGCGGGAGAGGGAGATACGCAGTATTTT. The chain couples TRBV19 to TRBJ2-3, with 11 nucleotides matching TRBD2. The trim removed 6 bases at V and 5 bases at J, leaving 7 bases unmatched. CDR3 length: 15 amino acids. Germline CDR1 LNHDA, CDR2 SQIVND (reference sequence).

The chain employs TRBV13 and TRBJ2-2; TRBD2 is a possible D gene (5 bases). CDR1 is PRHDT, CDR2 FYEKMQ, per germline (reference sequence). The V gene lost 2 bases and the J gene lost 10 bases, with 11 bases spanning the gap. This CDR3 is built from 13 residues. The CDR3 loop reads CASSLTGNPELFF. CDR3 nucleotides: TGTGCCAGCAGCTTAACGGGGAACCCGGAGCTGTTTTTT.

This chain uses TRBV2 with TRBJ1-5; D is uncertain. Trimming stripped 6 bases from V and 0 bases from J, with 9 bases between. The CDR3 is made up of 14 amino acids. Germline V gene data show CDR1 as SNHLY and CDR2 as FYNNEI. The CDR3 sequence is CASRMTLSNQPQHF. CDR3 sequence (DNA): TGTGCCAGCAGGATGACACTTAGCAATCAGCCCCAGCATTTT.

The chain is built from TRBV6-5 and TRBJ2-7, with D uncertain. Germline CDR1 MNHEY, CDR2 SVGAGI. Trimming shortened V by 5 bases and J by 0 bases, and 11 bases separated the two germline ends. CDR3 length: 14 amino acids. CDR3: CASSEVWGSYEQYF. CDR3 in DNA: TGTGCCAGCAGTGAGGTTTGGGGCTCCTACGAGCAGTACTTC.

The chain combines TRBV19 with TRBJ1-6; D is ambiguous. The CDR3 is made up of 17 amino acids. Germline CDR1 reads LNHDA; CDR2 reads SQIVND (reference sequence). The V gene lost 2 bases and the J gene lost 8 bases, with 19 bases spanning the gap. The CDR3 coding sequence is TGTGCCAGTAGTATATCTAGGGCCGTTTCAGCCGATTCACCCCTCCACTTT. It codes for CASSISRAVSADSPLHF.

J is TRBJ1-1 and V is TRBV7-3; 8 bases line up with TRBD1. The CDR3 contains 15 residues. Germline V gene lookup returns CDR1 SGHTA and CDR2 FQGTGA. V dropped 2 bases and J dropped 4; count of bases not matched to a gene: 6. Here the CDR3 DNA reads TGTGCCAGCAGCTTAGCAGGGGGCGCAGGCACTGAAGCTTTCTTT. This encodes CASSLAGGAGTEAFF.

This clone was found a few times. V and J are TRBV4-2 and TRBJ2-1, with 11 bases fitting TRBD2. Trimming removed 2 bases from V and 6 bases from J; junction bases left unmatched: 6. This CDR3 spans 16 amino acids. Germline CDR1 LGHNA, CDR2 YNFKEQ. In DNA form, the CDR3 reads TGTGCCAGCAGCCAACTAGCGGGGGGAAACCTCAATGAGCAGTTCTTC. Protein: CASSQLAGGNLNEQFF.

This chain joins TRBV28 and TRBJ2-7, with a tentative D call TRBD1 (6 bases). The CDR3 is made up of 15 amino acids. CDR1 MDHEN and CDR2 SYDVKM come from the germline V gene. Trimming left V 3 bases short and J 1 base short, with 13 bases between. The CDR3 is CASSFPGTPSYEQYF. Here the CDR3 DNA reads TGTGCCAGCAGTTTCCCCGGGACACCATCCTACGAGCAGTACTTC.

This clone was recorded a few times. The chain links TRBV7-9 to TRBJ2-7, with 8 bases matching TRBD1. Trimming removed 5 bases from V and 4 bases from J; junction bases left unmatched: 7. In germline, CDR1 is SEHNR, CDR2 FQNEAQ (reference sequence). The CDR3 extends over 14 amino acids. The CDR3 sequence is CASSPNRGEYEQYF. CDR3 bases: TGTGCCAGCAGCCCCAACAGGGGGGAATACGAGCAGTACTTC.

V usage is TRBV19 and J usage is TRBJ2-7; D possibly matches TRBD1 or TRBD2 (5 bases each). CDR1 LNHDA and CDR2 SQIVND come from the germline V gene (reference sequence). The CDR3 consists of 14 residues. V shed 3 bases and J shed 6 bases, with 15 bases lying between them. For the CDR3, the DNA is TGTGCCAGTAGTATGTACGGGGCCTTTCGCGAGCAGTACTTC. Translating it yields CASSMYGAFREQYF.

The chain couples TRBV5-4 to TRBJ2-2; 13 nucleotides match TRBD2. The CDR3 consists of 17 residues. Germline V gene lookup returns CDR1 SGHNT and CDR2 YYREEE (reference sequence). The J segment lost 9 bases and the V segment lost 2 bases, leaving 10 bases of the junction unmatched. CDR3 amino acids: CASSFGLAGAGERELFF. CDR3 in DNA: TGTGCCAGCAGCTTCGGACTAGCGGGAGCAGGGGAGCGGGAGCTGTTTTTT.

The rearrangement links TRBV19 to TRBJ1-5; D is perhaps TRBD1 (5 bases). V lost 3 bases to trimming and J lost 4 bases, with 13 bases between them. CDR1 LNHDA and CDR2 SQIVND come from the germline V gene (reference sequence). The length of the CDR3 is 15 residues. CDR3 DNA: TGTGCCAGTAGTATGGGCAGGGATGGAAATCAGCCCCAGCATTTT. Protein sequence: CASSMGRDGNQPQHF.

CDR3 coding DNA: TGTGCCAGCAGCGTTTTTGGTAGCGGGGGACCCAATGAGCAGTTCTTC. Its translation is CASSVFGSGGPNEQFF. The chain recombines TRBV7-6 with TRBJ2-1, with TRBD2 matching over 9 bases. Per germline, CDR1 SGHVS and CDR2 FNYEAQ. The CDR3 has 16 residues. The ends lost 5 bases at V and 6 bases at J; junction bases unmatched: 11.

J is TRBJ1-2 and V is TRBV28, with TRBD1 as a possible D gene (5 bases). Trimming pared 5 bases from V and 4 bases from J, leaving 11 bases between. Germline values: CDR1 MDHEN, CDR2 SYDVKM. This CDR3 is built from 13 residues. In DNA, the CDR3 is TGTGCCAGCAGTAGCCGGGACCCCTATGGCTACACCTTC. Encoded protein: CASSSRDPYGYTF.

The rearrangement joins TRBV7-6 to TRBJ1-3, with 9 nucleotides matching TRBD1. From germline, CDR1 is SGHVS and CDR2 FNYEAQ. The CDR3 has 15 amino acids. The junction had 11 bases not matched to a gene; V was cut back by 5 bases and J by 9 bases. The CDR3 DNA reads as TGTGCCAGCAGCCTAGAGGGACAGGGCGTTGGCACCATATATTTT. Translation gives CASSLEGQGVGTIYF. The variable domain in full, with the rest retrieved from reference TRBV7-6 and TRBJ1-3, is GAGVSQSPRYKVTKRGQDVALRCDPISGHVSLYWYRQALGQGPEFLTYFNYEAQQDKSGLPNDRFSAERPEGSISTLTIQRTEQRDSAMYRCASSLEGQGVGTIYFGEGSWLTVV.

The rearrangement links TRBV19 to TRBJ2-7; 11 nucleotides align to TRBD1. This CDR3 region has 15 residues. Germline-derived CDR1 and CDR2 are LNHDA and SQIVND (reference sequence). Losses at the gene ends were 6 bases for V and 7 bases for J; bases not matched to a gene: 11. CDR3 bases: TGTGCCAGTAGCCTTGGACAGGGGGCCCTCAGGGAGCAGTACTTC. Amino acid sequence: CASSLGQGALREQYF.

In its sample, this clone was seen a few times. This chain connects TRBV7-9 to TRBJ2-1; maybe TRBD2 (6 bases). CDR1 and CDR2 (germline): SEHNR, FQNEAQ (reference sequence). CDR3 length: 15 amino acids. Trimming shortened V by 4 bases and J by 9 bases, and 19 bases separated the two germline ends. The CDR3 DNA reads as TGTGCCAGCAGCTCGTTCGTCGGGGGTCATGGTGAGCAGTTCTTC. Protein: CASSSFVGGHGEQFF.